The text below deals with one TCR beta chain. The antigen is not known. TCRdb reprocessed the 5' RACE reads with MiXCR, giving one entry per CDR3 protein. Of about 260,000 distinct CDR3 sequences in the sample, about 7.3% were seen once. V was trimmed by 6 bases and J by 7 bases, leaving 9 bases between them. The germline V gene encodes CDR1 SNHLY and CDR2 FYNNEI. The CDR3 is 11 amino acids. This sample is part of a study of identical twins. Study-level points and caveats: A cross-sectional statistical analysis, not follow-up of the same donors, supported the conclusions.

These sequences were also reported in another study, on yellow fever vaccine responses in identical twins.

The sequencing sample was made of memory (CD45RO+) T cells sorted from blood. The chain combines TRBV2 with TRBJ2-5; D may be TRBD2 (5 bases). The source is a woman younger than 35 in good health. CDR3 in DNA: TGTGCCAGCAGAGAAAGCGGGACCCAGTACTTC. This gives the protein CASRESGTQYF.